The T cell receptor (beta chain) under discussion was sequenced for a study of blood T cell repertoires in COVID-19. Study background: Samples came from the United States, Italy and Spain, spanning acute and convalescent COVID-19. T cells, B-cell-depleted T cells, or PBMCs provided the cDNA or gDNA that served as material.

CDR1 SGDLS and CDR2 YYNGEE come from the germline V gene. The length of the CDR3 is 20 residues. Trimming took 4 bases from V and 7 from J, leaving 32 bases between them. Original processing notes: Estimated nucleated cell counts came from reference gene primer amplification. Clones were read by immunoSEQ multiplex PCR, and TCRdb kept only the in-frame ones, dropping some. V, J and clone size were drawn from that table, and D and trimming were deduced from the DNA. The sample contains approximately 150,000 clones, about 83% of which appear only once. The V call is TRBV9, the J call TRBJ1-4; tentative D call: TRBD1 (6 bases). Sequences were obtained from peripheral blood. The receptor was derived from a woman between 50 and 59 years old with active or convalescent COVID-19. Here the CDR3 reads CASSPRIALVRGGKSEKLFF. The CDR3 bases are TGTGCCAGCAGCCCGAGAATAGCCCTCGTACGGGGGGGCAAAAGTGAAAAACTGTTTTTT.